The table lists the clone carrying this TCR beta chain with a count of one. What it recognizes is unknown. Targeted sequencing depth ranged from 1 in 200,000 to 1 in 1 million T cells. Assay used: immunoSEQ multiplex PCR; TCRdb lists only in-frame clones, some missing. In the table there are over 250,000 clones, less than 85% of which are singletons. The source of the sample is a study of cytotoxic CD8 clonotypes in ibrutinib-treated CLL. Findings of the study overall: Clonality went up at ibrutinib response and then declined back toward baseline at progression.

V was pared by 5 bases and J by 4 bases, with 12 bases between. Germline loops: CDR1 MNHEY, CDR2 SMNVEV (reference sequence). CDR3 length: 13 residues. The rearrangement uses TRBV27 and TRBJ2-7, with TRBD2 as a possible D gene (5 bases). The sample here was PBMCs, taken at disease progression, from a patient treated with ibrutinib. This TCR was sampled from a human donor with chronic lymphocytic leukemia. The CDR3 coding sequence is TGTGCCAGCAGTCCCTCGGCGGGTTACGAGCAGTACTTC. This translates into CASSPSAGYEQYF.